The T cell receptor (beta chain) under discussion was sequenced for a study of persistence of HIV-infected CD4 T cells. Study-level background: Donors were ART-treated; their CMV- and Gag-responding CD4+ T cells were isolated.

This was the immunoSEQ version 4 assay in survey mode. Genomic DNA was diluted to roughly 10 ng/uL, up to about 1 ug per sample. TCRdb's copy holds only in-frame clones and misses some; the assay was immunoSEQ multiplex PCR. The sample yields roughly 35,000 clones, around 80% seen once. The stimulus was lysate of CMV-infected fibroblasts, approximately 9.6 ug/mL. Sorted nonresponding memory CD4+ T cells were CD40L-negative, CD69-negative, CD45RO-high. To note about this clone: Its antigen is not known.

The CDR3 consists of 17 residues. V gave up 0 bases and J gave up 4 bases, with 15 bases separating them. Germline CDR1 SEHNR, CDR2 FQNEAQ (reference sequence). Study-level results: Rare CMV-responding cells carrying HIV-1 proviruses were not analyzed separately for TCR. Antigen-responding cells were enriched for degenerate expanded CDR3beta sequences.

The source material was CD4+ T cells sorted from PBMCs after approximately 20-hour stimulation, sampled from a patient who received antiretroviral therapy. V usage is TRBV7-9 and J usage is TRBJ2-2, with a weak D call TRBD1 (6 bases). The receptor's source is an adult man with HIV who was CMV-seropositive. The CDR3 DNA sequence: TGTGCCAGCAGCTTAGCGGCCAGGGGCTGGAGCACCGGGGAGCTGTTTTTT. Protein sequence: CASSLAARGWSTGELFF.